Shown below are 7 T cell receptor beta chains from a single sample sequenced in a study of breast tumors, draining lymph nodes, adjacent tissues. Axillary draining lymph nodes of breast cancer patients supplied the node samples. TCRdb called the multiplex PCR reads again in MiXCR, with one record for every CDR3 protein. The sample has approximately 230,000 distinct CDR3 sequences; 30% to 35% are singletons. Sequencing was performed on axillary lymph node tissue. The source is a female donor with breast cancer. Some clones in this sample may be carry-over from other donors' samples.

This clonotype was seen repeatedly, ten times or more. This chain uses TRBV7-3 with TRBJ2-3, with 7 bases identical to TRBD1. The germline gives CDR1 SGHTA, CDR2 FQGTGA. Trimming cost V 8 bases and J 3 bases; bases outside gene matches: 11. This CDR3 is built from 15 residues. Here the CDR3 reads CASAPGTVGTDTQYF. In DNA, the CDR3 is TGTGCCAGCGCCCCTGGGACAGTTGGTACAGATACGCAGTATTTT.

At least ten counts were recorded for this clonotype. The chain combines TRBV7-2 with TRBJ2-7; 10 nucleotides match TRBD2. This CDR3 region has 16 residues. V trimming: 1 base; J trimming: 0 bases; junction bases outside the gene matches: 3. Germline CDR1 is SGHTA and CDR2 is FQGNSA. As DNA, the CDR3 is TGTGCCAGCAGCTTAGGACTAGCGGGCCTCTCCTACGAGCAGTACTTC. It yields the protein CASSLGLAGLSYEQYF.

As for this clonotype: It may be a read error: a sequence one base away is much more abundant. The chain is built from TRBV20-1 and TRBJ2-1; 11 positions agree with TRBD2. Germline V gene data show CDR1 as DFQATT and CDR2 as SNEGSKA (reference sequence). CDR3 length: 16 residues. Losses at the gene ends were 1 base for V and 4 bases for J; bases not matched to a gene: 6. CDR3 coding DNA: TGCAGTGCTAGAGCTACGGGACTAGCGGCATACAATGAGCAGTTCTTC. Its protein product is CSARATGLAAYNEQFF.

The rearrangement links TRBV2 to TRBJ2-4, with D unclear. Trimming removed 0 bases from V and 0 bases from J, with 12 bases in between. Germline lookup yields CDR1 SNHLY and CDR2 FYNNEI. This CDR3 contains 17 residues. CDR3 residues: CASSEAGRSIAKNIQYF. DNA of the CDR3: TGTGCCAGCAGTGAAGCCGGGCGGTCAATAGCCAAAAACATTCAGTACTTC.

There are many counts of this clonotype. The chain combines TRBV2 with TRBJ2-5, with 10 nucleotides matching TRBD2. In germline, CDR1 is SNHLY, CDR2 FYNNEI. The CDR3 length is 15 residues. V lost 4 bases, J lost 5 bases, and 7 bases stayed unmatched. The CDR3 region has the DNA TGTGCCAGCAGTGGCCAGCGGGGGGGCTTGGAGACCCAGTACTTC. It yields the protein CASSGQRGGLETQYF.

Ten or more counts support this clonotype. J is TRBJ2-3 and V is TRBV14; 8 positions match TRBD1. There are 20 residues in the CDR3. Unmatched junction bases numbered 17, after V lost 0 bases and J lost 3 bases. Germline values: CDR1 SGHDN, CDR2 FVKESK. The CDR3 spells CASSQDYHKPGQVRTDTQYF. CDR3 DNA: TGTGCCAGCAGCCAAGATTACCATAAACCGGGACAGGTCCGAACAGATACGCAGTATTTT. The variable domain in full, completed from reference TRBV14 and TRBJ2-3, reads EAGVTQFPSHSVIEKGQTVTLRCDPISGHDNLYWYRRVMGKEIKFLLHFVKESKQDESGMPNNRFLAERTGGTYSTLKVQPAELEDSGVYFCASSQDYHKPGQVRTDTQYFGPGTRLTVL.

The chain carries TRBV6-5 and TRBJ1-5; TRBD1 might be the D (5 bases). Germline V gene lookup returns CDR1 MNHEY and CDR2 SVGAGI. The CDR3 contains 16 residues. The V and J ends lost 5 bases and 7 bases respectively, with 21 bases between them. The CDR3 loop is CASSTGPRQGGQPQHF. CDR3 coding DNA: TGTGCCAGCAGTACCGGACCCAGGCAGGGTGGACAGCCCCAGCATTTT.